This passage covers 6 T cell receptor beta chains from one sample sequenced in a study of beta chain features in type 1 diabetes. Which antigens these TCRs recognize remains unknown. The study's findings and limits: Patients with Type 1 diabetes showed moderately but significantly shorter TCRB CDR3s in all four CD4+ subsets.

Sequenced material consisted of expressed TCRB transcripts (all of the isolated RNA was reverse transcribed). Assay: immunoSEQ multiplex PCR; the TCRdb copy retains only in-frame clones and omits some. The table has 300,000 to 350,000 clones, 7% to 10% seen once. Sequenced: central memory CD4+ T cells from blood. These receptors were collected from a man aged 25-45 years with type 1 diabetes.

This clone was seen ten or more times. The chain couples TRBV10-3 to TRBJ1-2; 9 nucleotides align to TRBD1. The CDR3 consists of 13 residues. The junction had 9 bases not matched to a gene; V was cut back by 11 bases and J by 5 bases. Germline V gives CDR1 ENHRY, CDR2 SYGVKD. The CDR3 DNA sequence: TGTGCCCTAAGGGACAGGGACTTTTATGGCTACACCTTC. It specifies CALRDRDFYGYTF.

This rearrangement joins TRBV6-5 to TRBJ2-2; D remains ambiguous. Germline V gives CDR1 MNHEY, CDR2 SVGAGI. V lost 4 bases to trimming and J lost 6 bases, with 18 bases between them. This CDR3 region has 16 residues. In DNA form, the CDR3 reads TGTGCCAGCAGTTCCGTCAAGCACCTTGGGTCCGGGGAGCTGTTTTTT. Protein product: CASSSVKHLGSGELFF.

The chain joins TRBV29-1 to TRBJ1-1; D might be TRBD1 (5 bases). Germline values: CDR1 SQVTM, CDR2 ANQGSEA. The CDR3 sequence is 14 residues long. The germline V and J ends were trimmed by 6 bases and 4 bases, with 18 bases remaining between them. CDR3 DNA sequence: TGCAGCGTAAGATTTCAAGGGGTGGGCACTGAAGCTTTCTTT. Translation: CSVRFQGVGTEAFF.

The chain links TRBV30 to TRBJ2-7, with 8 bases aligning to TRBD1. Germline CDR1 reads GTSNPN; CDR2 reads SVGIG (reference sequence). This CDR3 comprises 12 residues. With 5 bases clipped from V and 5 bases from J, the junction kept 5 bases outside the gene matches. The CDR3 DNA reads TGTGCCTGGGGACAGGGCAGCCACGAGCAGTACTTC. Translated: CAWGQGSHEQYF.

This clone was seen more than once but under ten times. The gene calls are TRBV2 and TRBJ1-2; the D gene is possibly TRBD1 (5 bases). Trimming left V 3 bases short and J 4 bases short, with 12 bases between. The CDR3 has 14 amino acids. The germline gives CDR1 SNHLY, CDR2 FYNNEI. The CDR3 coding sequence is TGTGCCAGCAGTGATGAGACAGTCCTCTATGGCTACACCTTC. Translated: CASSDETVLYGYTF.

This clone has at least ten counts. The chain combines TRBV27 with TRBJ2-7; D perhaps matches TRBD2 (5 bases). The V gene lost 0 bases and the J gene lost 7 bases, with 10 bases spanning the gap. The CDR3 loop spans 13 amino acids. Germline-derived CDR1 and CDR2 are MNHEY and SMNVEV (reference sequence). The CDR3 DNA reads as TGTGCCAGCAGTTTATCCCCCGGCGGGGAGCAGTACTTC. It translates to CASSLSPGGEQYF.